This T cell receptor beta chain comes out of a study of PD-1 blockade in classical Hodgkin lymphoma. CDR3 size: 13 residues. The germline V gene encodes CDR1 SSHAT and CDR2 FNYEAQ (reference sequence). V trimming: 5 bases; J trimming: 8 bases; junction bases outside the gene matches: 4. This clone was picked up one time. Assay used: immunoSEQ multiplex PCR; TCRdb lists only in-frame clones, some missing. The sample has tens of thousands of clones; about nine tenths are singletons. Time point reported: cycle 4 day 1 (C4D1), after five to seven weeks of nivolumab. Every one of the patients relapsed after autologous stem cell transplantation (brentuximab vedotin exposure was variable). Complete response, partial response or progressive disease made up the best responses.

This TCR derives from a human donor with classical Hodgkin lymphoma. The chain employs TRBV7-7 and TRBJ1-4; the match to TRBD1 covers 8 bases. The sample in question was peripheral blood mononuclear cells (PBMCs), obtained before the fourth cycle of nivolumab. The DNA for the CDR3 is TGTGCCAGCAGCAAGACAGGGGCCGAAAAACTGTTTTTT. Its translation is CASSKTGAEKLFF. The full variable domain, completed using reference TRBV7-7 and TRBJ1-4, is GAGVSQSPRYKVTKRGQDVTLRCDPISSHATLYWYQQALGQGPEFLTYFNYEAQPDKSGLPSDRFSAERPEGSISTLTIQRTEQRDSAMYRCASSKTGAEKLFFGSGTQLSVL.